This T cell receptor beta chain was observed in a study of T-cell reconstitution after alpha-beta-depleted transplantation in children. General study points: Diversity and T-cell counts at one year after transplant derived mostly from new T cells.

There are many counts of this clonotype. No antigen is known for it. This CDR3 region has 15 residues. Using unique molecular identifiers, the investigators prepared the TCRbeta library. In TCRdb, the PCR reads were re-called with MiXCR into one record per CDR3 protein. The sample lists about 300,000 distinct CDR3 sequences; about a tenth were seen once. The chain recombines TRBV21-1 with TRBJ2-1; the table gives TRBD1 as D, unverified against the DNA. TRBV21-1 is given as a pseudogene. The sample was PBMCs, taken before TCRalphabeta/CD19-depleted stem cell transplant. This TCR derives from a boy less than two years old with acute myeloid leukemia, due to receive a stem cell transplant. The CDR3 DNA is TGTGCCAGCAGCGACCTACAGGGGGCGCGGGATGAGCAGTTCTTC. This encodes CASSDLQGARDEQFF.